The 5 T cell receptor beta chains presented below share a single source sample, sequenced in a study of cytomegalovirus exposure and HLA in healthy donors. This PCR relied on a set of 60 Vbeta primers and 13 Jbeta primers. Assay used: immunoSEQ multiplex PCR; TCRdb lists only in-frame clones, some missing. The sample includes more than 90,000 clones. Sequences were obtained from PBMCs. These receptors all stem from a young man in good health and CMV-seronegative.

This chain connects TRBV5-6 to TRBJ1-3; TRBD1 agrees at 7 bases. Germline lookup yields CDR1 SGHDT and CDR2 YYEEEE. This CDR3 contains 15 residues. After removal of 4 bases from V and 2 bases from J, the junction contained 6 bases not matched to a gene. The CDR3: CASSPLDRAGNTIYF. CDR3 in DNA: TGTGCCAGCAGCCCTTTAGACAGGGCTGGAAACACCATATATTTT.

The chain employs TRBV2 and TRBJ2-5; 9 bases line up with TRBD1. This CDR3 contains 14 residues. Germline-derived CDR1 and CDR2 are SNHLY and FYNNEI. Trimming took 4 bases from V and 7 from J; bases not matched to a gene: 7. The CDR3 nucleotides are TGTGCCAGCAGTGGAGGACAGGGGAAAAGGACCCAGTACTTC. This encodes CASSGGQGKRTQYF. The entire variable domain, with the rest obtained from reference TRBV2 and TRBJ2-5, is as follows: EPEVTQTPSHQVTQMGQEVILRCVPISNHLYFYWYRQILGQKVEFLVSFYNNEISEKSEIFDDQFSVERPDGSNFTLKIRSTKLEDSAMYFCASSGGQGKRTQYFGPGTRLLVL.

The chain carries TRBV7-2 and TRBJ2-2; 11 nucleotides match TRBD2. V was clipped by 5 bases and J by 4 bases; unmatched bases: 6. Germline CDR1 SGHTA, CDR2 FQGNSA. The CDR3 totals 16 residues. In DNA form, the CDR3 reads TGTGCCAGCAGCCTCGGACTAGCGGGTCTCACCGGGGAGCTGTTTTTT. Translating gives CASSLGLAGLTGELFF. Using reference TRBV7-2 and TRBJ2-2 for the parts outside the CDR3, the full variable domain is GAGVSQSPSNKVTEKGKDVELRCDPISGHTALYWYRQSLGQGLEFLIYFQGNSAPDKSGLPSDRFSAERTGGSVSTLTIQRTQQEDSAVYLCASSLGLAGLTGELFFGEGSRLTVL.

The CDR3 spells CASIRQGVGEETQYF. DNA of the CDR3: TGTGCCAGCATCCGACAGGGGGTAGGGGAAGAGACCCAGTACTTC. V gene TRBV5-4 combines with J gene TRBJ2-5; 9 bases map to TRBD1. From germline, CDR1 is SGHNT and CDR2 YYREEE (reference sequence). V shed 6 bases and J 3 bases; nucleotides not matched to a gene: 9. The CDR3 is 15 amino acids.

This rearrangement joins TRBV5-1 to TRBJ2-5; perhaps TRBD1 as D (6 bases). The CDR3 extends over 14 amino acids. V gave up 6 bases and J gave up 2 bases, with 14 bases separating them. Per the germline V gene, CDR1 is SGHRS and CDR2 is YFSETQ. The CDR3 loop reads CASKQKTGQETQYF. CDR3 nucleotide sequence: TGCGCCAGCAAACAAAAGACAGGTCAAGAGACCCAGTACTTC.